This T cell receptor (beta chain) was recorded in a study of blood T cell repertoires in COVID-19. Measured with immunoSEQ multiplex PCR; TCRdb has only the in-frame clones, and not every one. The data hold 410,000 or so clones, with 75% to 90% observed a single time. This CDR3 is 14 amino acids long. Germline values: CDR1 SGHRS, CDR2 YFSETQ. The V and J ends lost 6 bases and 5 bases, in that order; junction bases with no gene match: 10. This receptor was obtained from a woman aged 40 to 50 with COVID-19, enrolled during active disease. This sequence joins TRBV5-1 and TRBJ2-5, with TRBD1 identical over 7 bases. Sequenced: peripheral blood. The CDR3 nucleotides are TGCGCCAGCACAACGACAGGGACAATGGAGACCCAGTACTTC. It is translated as CASTTTGTMETQYF.